These 32 T cell receptor beta chains originate from one sample sequenced in a study of PD-1 blockade in classical Hodgkin lymphoma. Time point in this sample: newly diagnosed, previously untreated cHL patient sample. The study purified CD4+ T cells from thawed PBMCs using magnetic negative selection. Produced via immunoSEQ multiplex PCR; TCRdb's table is partial and in-frame only. The table lists 25,000 to 35,000 clones, 88% of them singletons. The sequenced material came from CD4+ T cells from blood. The receptors derive from a human donor with classical Hodgkin lymphoma.

On this clone itself: The DNA is left out, because the CDR3 cannot be placed on it with certainty; the CDR3 is given as TCRdb lists it. The genes are TRBV12-2 and TRBJ2-7; the table's D gene call, TRBD1, was not cross checked with the DNA. TRBV12-2 is termed a pseudogene. The CDR3 totals 18 residues, both ends included. The CDR3 sequence: CASRSERFGAGAFYEQYV.

This rearrangement joins TRBV30 to TRBJ2-5; D uncertain. The germline V gene encodes CDR1 GTSNPN and CDR2 SVGIG (reference sequence). The CDR3 is 12 amino acids. The V gene lost 4 bases and the J gene lost 6 bases, with 12 bases spanning the gap. This CDR3 is CAWNIGIKTQYF. DNA for the CDR3: TGTGCCTGGAACATTGGCATTAAGACCCAGTACTTC.

The rearrangement links TRBV7-5 to TRBJ2-7. TRBV7-5 is termed a pseudogene. The CDR3 length is 16 residues. The DNA for the CDR3 is TGTGTCAGAAGCTTAGCCCCCCTGGGCAGGGAGAACGAGCAGTACGTC. Amino acids: CVRSLAPLGRENEQYV.

The J gene is TRBJ2-2, the V gene TRBV2; D is perhaps TRBD1 (6 bases). Germline CDR1 and CDR2: SNHLY and FYNNEI. The CDR3 spans 15 residues. Between the trimmed V and J ends, which lost 6 bases and 5 bases, there was a span of 16 bases. The CDR3 reads CASSDVGQSTGELFF. The CDR3 region has the DNA TGTGCCAGCAGCGATGTGGGACAATCGACCGGGGAGCTGTTTTTT. The complete variable domain, with remaining parts taken from reference TRBV2 and TRBJ2-2, reads EPEVTQTPSHQVTQMGQEVILRCVPISNHLYFYWYRQILGQKVEFLVSFYNNEISEKSEIFDDQFSVERPDGSNFTLKIRSTKLEDSAMYFCASSDVGQSTGELFFGEGSRLTVL.

The V call is TRBV9, the J call TRBJ2-7; 10 bases map to TRBD1. Germline lookup yields CDR1 SGDLS and CDR2 YYNGEE. The CDR3 sequence is 14 residues long. V dropped 0 bases and J dropped 5; count of bases not matched to a gene: 2. The CDR3 here is CASSVGDRGDEQYV. The CDR3 DNA is TGTGCCAGCAGCGTAGGGGACAGGGGTGACGAGCAGTACGTC.

This chain connects TRBV6-1 to TRBJ2-3; no clear D. This CDR3 is built from 13 residues. Germline V CDR1 and CDR2: MNHNS, SASEGT. V lost 2 bases and J 3 bases, leaving 6 bases between the germline ends. The CDR3 coding sequence is TGTGCCAGCAGTGAAAGTAGGACAGATACGCAGTATTTT. The encoded protein is CASSESRTDTQYF.

CDR3 loop: CASSLTSGRGYEQYF. CDR3 bases: TGTGCCAGCAGCTTAACTAGCGGGAGAGGCTACGAGCAGTACTTC. V gene TRBV5-4 combines with J gene TRBJ2-5, with TRBD2 matching over 11 bases. The J call is doubtful: the DNA matches TRBJ2-7 better. The CDR3 is 15 amino acids. CDR1 SGHNT and CDR2 YYREEE come from the germline V gene (reference sequence).

The chain employs TRBV7-9 and TRBJ1-3; D ambiguous. CDR3 length: 16 residues. Germline V gives CDR1 SEHNR, CDR2 FQNEAQ (reference sequence). The V and J ends lost 2 bases and 1 base respectively, with 12 bases between them. DNA of the CDR3: TGTGCCAGCAGCTTATTTTTGGGTTTATCTGGAAACACCATATATTTT. Its translation: CASSLFLGLSGNTIYF.

The rearrangement uses TRBV28 and TRBJ2-7; D is undetermined. Germline CDR1 is MDHEN and CDR2 is SYDVKM. CDR3 size: 12 residues. The V end was cut by 4 bases, the J end by 5 bases, with 9 bases between. The CDR3 here is CASSSTLDEQYF. DNA for the CDR3: TGTGCCAGCAGTTCCACCCTTGACGAGCAGTACTTC.

The chain joins TRBV29-1 to TRBJ2-3, with TRBD1 matching over 10 bases. The junction had 13 bases not matched to a gene; V was cut back by 7 bases and J by 9 bases. Germline V gene data show CDR1 as SQVTM and CDR2 as ANQGSEA. The CDR3 has 14 amino acids. The CDR3 sequence: CSAVSRLGQGTQYF. CDR3 nucleotides: TGCAGCGCCGTATCCCGGTTGGGACAGGGGACGCAGTATTTT.

The chain joins TRBV19 to TRBJ2-7, with D possibly TRBD2 on 6 matching bases. Trimming pared 3 bases from V and 5 bases from J, leaving 14 bases between. The length of the CDR3 is 14 residues. Germline V CDR1 and CDR2: LNHDA, SQIVND (reference sequence). The DNA of the CDR3 is TGTGCCAGTAGTATTATCGGAGGGTTCAACGAGCAGTACTTC. It translates to CASSIIGGFNEQYF.

This rearrangement joins TRBV28 to TRBJ2-2; D gene uncertain. The CDR3 runs to 12 residues. Germline V lookup: CDR1 MDHEN, CDR2 SYDVKM. Between the trimmed V and J ends, which lost 5 bases and 6 bases, there was a span of 7 bases. Here the CDR3 reads CASSTGPGELFF. As DNA, the CDR3 is TGTGCCAGCAGTACCGGACCCGGGGAGCTGTTTTTT.

V and J are TRBV5-1 and TRBJ2-3, with D tentatively TRBD1 (6 bases). The CDR3 sequence is 15 residues long. CDR1 and CDR2 (germline): SGHRS, YFSETQ. V was clipped by 5 bases and J by 0 bases, with 13 bases between them. In nucleotides, the CDR3 is TGCGCCAGCAGTTCCGGACAGAGTAGCACAGATACGCAGTATTTT. It yields the protein CASSSGQSSTDTQYF.

This chain joins TRBV4-1 and TRBJ2-7, with 14 positions matching TRBD2. The CDR3 length is 18 residues. The ends lost 3 bases at V and 2 bases at J; junction bases unmatched: 9. CDR1 and CDR2 (germline): MGHRA, YSYEKL. CDR3: CASSHVGTSGRGPYEQYV. The CDR3 DNA reads as TGCGCCAGCAGCCACGTTGGGACTAGCGGGAGAGGGCCCTACGAGCAGTACGTC.

The V and J genes are TRBV5-1 and TRBJ2-1; unclear D gene. The CDR3 runs to 15 residues. The V end lost 1 base, the J end lost 3 bases, and 11 bases lay between the germline ends. CDR1 is SGHRS, CDR2 YFSETQ, per germline. The CDR3 here is CASSLKVEVYNEQFF. The CDR3 bases are TGCGCCAGCAGCTTGAAGGTAGAGGTCTACAATGAGCAGTTCTTC. The entire variable domain, with the rest obtained from reference TRBV5-1 and TRBJ2-1, is as follows: KAGVTQTPRYLIKTRGQQVTLSCSPISGHRSVSWYQQTPGQGLQFLFEYFSETQRNKGNFPGRFSGRQFSNSRSEMNVSTLELGDSALYLCASSLKVEVYNEQFFGPGTRLTVL.

V and J are TRBV10-3 and TRBJ1-1; D possibly corresponds to TRBD1 (5 bases). Germline CDR1 ENHRY, CDR2 SYGVKD. The ends were cut back, 3 bases at V and 11 bases at J, with 16 bases in the middle. This CDR3 spans 13 amino acids. Here the CDR3 reads CAISEVGPGLAFF. The CDR3 coding sequence is TGTGCCATCAGTGAAGTGGGACCCGGTTTGGCTTTCTTT.

This clone was detected a few times. The chain couples TRBV7-9 to TRBJ1-2; a possible D gene is TRBD1 (5 bases). The V and J ends lost 3 bases and 4 bases respectively, with 18 bases between them. The germline CDR1 and CDR2 sequences are SEHNR and FQNEAQ (reference sequence). The CDR3 extends over 16 amino acids. The CDR3 bases are TGTGCCAGCAGCTTGGGGGATCAGGGACCATCCTATGGCTACACCTTC. This translates into CASSLGDQGPSYGYTF.

This rearrangement joins TRBV9 to TRBJ2-5, with D hard to call. CDR1 is SGDLS, CDR2 YYNGEE, per germline. Trimming pared 4 bases from V and 5 bases from J, leaving 18 bases between. The CDR3 is 15 amino acids. CDR3 sequence (DNA): TGTGCCAGCAGCCCCGAGAGAGAATGGTTCGAGACCCAGTACTTC. It is translated as CASSPEREWFETQYF.

The sample holds a few counts of this clone. This chain links TRBV28 with TRBJ2-5; D perhaps matches TRBD2 (6 bases). V gave up 3 bases and J gave up 3 bases, with 8 bases separating them. Germline V lookup: CDR1 MDHEN, CDR2 SYDVKM. This CDR3 region has 13 residues. The CDR3 DNA sequence: TGTGCCAGCAGTTTGTCGGGAGAAGAGACCCAGTACTTC. Protein sequence: CASSLSGEETQYF.

V and J are TRBV9 and TRBJ2-5, with D perhaps matching TRBD2 (6 bases). Trimming shortened V by 3 bases and J by 1 base, and 13 bases separated the two germline ends. CDR3 length: 15 residues. The germline V gene has CDR1 SGDLS and CDR2 YYNGEE. The CDR3 loop is CASSEIGTVQETQYF. The CDR3 coding sequence is TGTGCCAGCAGCGAGATCGGGACTGTCCAAGAGACCCAGTACTTC.

The chain carries TRBV7-3 and TRBJ2-1; D might be TRBD2 (5 bases). The germline V gene has CDR1 SGHTA and CDR2 FQGTGA. CDR3 length: 14 amino acids. V lost 1 base to trimming and J lost 7 bases, with 11 bases between them. CDR3 coding DNA: TGTGCCAGCAGCTTAAGCGGGCCGGGTAATGAGCAGTTCTTC. This sequence encodes CASSLSGPGNEQFF.

V gene TRBV28 combines with J gene TRBJ2-7; 12 bases are shared with TRBD2. There are 15 residues in the CDR3. Germline assignment: CDR1 MDHEN and CDR2 SYDVKM. J lost 3 bases, V lost 4 bases, and 4 bases had no gene match. The CDR3 DNA follows: TGTGCCAGCAGTTCCGGACTAGCGGGACTCTACGAGCAGTACTTC. Protein sequence: CASSSGLAGLYEQYF.

The chain carries TRBV5-1 and TRBJ2-7; TRBD1 agrees at 9 bases. The V segment lost 3 bases and the J segment 2 bases; nucleotides outside the gene matches: 6. The germline gives CDR1 SGHRS, CDR2 YFSETQ. The CDR3 spans 15 residues. CDR3 region: CASSWGDRVAYEQYF. The CDR3 DNA reads TGCGCCAGCAGCTGGGGGGACAGGGTCGCCTACGAGCAGTACTTC.

This chain connects TRBV19 to TRBJ2-1; D is undetermined. Germline assignment: CDR1 LNHDA and CDR2 SQIVND (reference sequence). The ends were cut back, 3 bases at V and 5 bases at J, with 11 bases in the middle. The CDR3 spans 14 residues. CDR3 DNA: TGTGCCAGTAGTATCGCGGATCGGCACAATGAGCAGTTCTTC. Amino acid sequence: CASSIADRHNEQFF.

This clone was counted a few times. The V and J genes are TRBV28 and TRBJ1-2; D remains unclear. The germline CDR1 and CDR2 sequences are MDHEN and SYDVKM. Deletions cut 3 bases from V and 7 bases from J, with 6 bases between. There are 11 residues in the CDR3. This CDR3 reads CASSFGRGYTF. The CDR3 bases are TGTGCCAGCAGTTTCGGTCGTGGCTACACCTTC.

In this sample, this clone turned up once. The chain recombines TRBV5-4 with TRBJ1-4; perhaps TRBD1 as D (6 bases). Germline loops: CDR1 SGHNT, CDR2 YYREEE (reference sequence). V lost 0 bases, J lost 7 bases, and 10 bases lay in between. CDR3 size: 14 residues. This CDR3 reads CASSLAGGTEKLFF. The CDR3 DNA is TGTGCCAGCAGCTTGGCGGGGGGCACTGAAAAACTGTTTTTT. Complete variable domain (other parts from reference TRBV5-4 and TRBJ1-4): ETGVTQSPTHLIKTRGQQVTLRCSSQSGHNTVSWYQQALGQGPQFIFQYYREEENGRGNFPPRFSGLQFPNYSSELNVNALELDDSALYLCASSLAGGTEKLFFGSGTQLSVL.

The chain uses TRBV28 and TRBJ1-2; D call uncertain. The CDR3 sequence is 12 residues long. The V and J ends lost 5 bases and 5 bases respectively, with 9 bases between them. CDR1 and CDR2 (germline): MDHEN, SYDVKM. The CDR3: CASSGPVYGYTF. The CDR3 nucleotides are TGTGCCAGCAGTGGACCGGTATATGGCTACACCTTC.

The chain combines TRBV5-4 with TRBJ2-3; unclear D gene. Deletions cut 4 bases from V and 7 bases from J, with 13 bases between. This CDR3 comprises 13 residues. From germline, CDR1 is SGHNT and CDR2 YYREEE (reference sequence). This CDR3 is CASSPRPVNTQYF. The CDR3 DNA sequence: TGTGCCAGCAGCCCACGGCCCGTTAATACGCAGTATTTT.

This chain connects TRBV2 to TRBJ1-1; TRBD1 might be the D (6 bases). The V and J ends lost 11 bases and 0 bases respectively, with 13 bases between them. The CDR3 consists of 13 residues. Germline lookup yields CDR1 SNHLY and CDR2 FYNNEI. CDR3: CARGGALNTEAFF. In nucleotides, the CDR3 is TGTGCCCGCGGGGGGGCCTTGAACACTGAAGCTTTCTTT.

The chain combines TRBV2 with TRBJ1-2; 9 positions agree with TRBD1. The V gene end was trimmed by 5 bases and the J gene end by 8 bases; junction bases not matched to a gene: 12. Germline loops: CDR1 SNHLY, CDR2 FYNNEI. CDR3 length equals 15 residues. The CDR3 loop is CASSLEQGADGGYTF. The CDR3 DNA sequence: TGTGCCAGCAGTTTGGAACAGGGGGCGGATGGCGGCTACACCTTC.

This sequence joins TRBV6-5 and TRBJ1-1; D gene ambiguous. V was clipped by 4 bases and J by 11 bases, with 5 bases between them. The CDR3 consists of 9 residues. The germline CDR1 and CDR2 sequences are MNHEY and SVGAGI. This CDR3 reads CASSSGAFF. CDR3 DNA: TGTGCCAGCAGTTCTGGGGCTTTCTTT.

The J gene is TRBJ2-5, the V gene TRBV7-6; TRBD2 aligns across 7 bases. CDR3 length: 14 amino acids. Germline CDR1 and CDR2: SGHVS and FNYEAQ. V lost 5 bases, J lost 1 base, and 4 bases stayed unmatched. The CDR3 DNA is TGTGCCAGCAGCCCTGGGGAGGGCCAAGAGACCCAGTACTTC. It codes for CASSPGEGQETQYF.